The source of this T cell receptor beta chain is a study of blood T cell repertoires in COVID-19. In the authors' methods: Estimates of nucleated cell counts were drawn from the amplification of reference gene primers. Profiled with immunoSEQ multiplex PCR; TCRdb holds only in-frame clones, not every one. V, J and clone size derive from that table, while D and trimming were established from the DNA sequence. This table holds around 300,000 clones, over 85% found once. Trimming removed 3 bases at V and 3 bases at J, with 6 bases between. The length of the CDR3 is 13 residues. Germline CDR1 is MDHEN and CDR2 is SYDVKM.

This receptor was identified in a woman aged 60 to 75 who had recovered from COVID-19. This chain connects TRBV28 to TRBJ1-5, with no clear D. The sample comprised PBMCs or T cells enriched from blood (not recorded which). CDR3 amino acids: CASSFSTNQPQHF. The CDR3 DNA reads TGTGCCAGCAGTTTCAGTACCAATCAGCCCCAGCATTTT.